The source of this TCR beta chain is a study of shared clonotypes between healthy human individuals. Study details: Three men and two women, aged 18 to 49, were donors.

This CDR3 is 15 amino acids long. Deletions cut 2 bases from V and 6 bases from J, with 14 bases between. Germline loops: CDR1 MNHNS, CDR2 SASEGT. Only in-frame clones appear in the TCRdb table, and some are missing; sequencing was by immunoSEQ multiplex PCR. Seen here are about 1.1 million clones, around 78% observed once, and the top ten hold about 0.52%. The source material was memory CD4+ T cells from PBMCs. Subset: CD45RA-negative fraction. V usage is TRBV6-1 and J usage is TRBJ1-5; D is ambiguous. The sequence derives from a man between 18 and 29 years old in good health. Some clones in this sample may be carry-over from other donors' samples. Written as DNA, the CDR3 is TGTGCCAGCAGTGAACCCGCAGGCGGTAGTCAGCCCCAGCATTTT. Translation: CASSEPAGGSQPQHF.